This T cell receptor (beta chain) came from a study of T cell repertoires in cytomegalovirus infection (dated by TCRdb to the late 2010s). With respect to the entire study: The peptide stimulations were aimed at well-studied HLA-B-restricted epitopes as well as recently identified HLA-C-restricted CMV epitopes, whose presentation resists viral immunomodulation. Donor HLA type was relevant to the analysis, because carriage of CMV infection together with the matching HLA type was indicated by public TCR beta signatures.

The treatment or condition label, as the study defines it: in vitro stimulation with specific CMV peptide epitopes to enrich CMV-specific T cells. TCRdb shows the sequencer as Illumina HiSeq 1500. TCRdb reprocessing: public reads trimmed at Q25 with fastp, clones called with MiXCR, in-frame beta chains kept. Each entry merges the rows of one CDR3 protein and shows their most common DNA and genes. The sample table records approximately 990,000 distinct CDR3 sequences; around 29% of these occur just once. 11% to 15% of the sample goes to the ten largest clones. The table lists this clonotype with many counts. The target of this receptor is not known. Nothing much larger sits one base from this clone, and base qualities are not available. The study at large found these results: In the ex vivo response, HLA-C-restricted CMV-specific TCR beta clonotypes were dominant, and in two of eight donors the single most frequent clonotype came from this HLA-C-restricted group. In both this cohort and an independent cohort of 352 donors, the cumulative frequency of public TCR beta family members distinguished carriers of CMV infection plus the relevant HLA type.

The germline V gene (reference sequence) provides CDR1 LNHNV and CDR2 YYDKDF. The CDR3 holds 17 amino acids from the cysteine to the phenylalanine. CDR3 DNA is the only sequence kept; it has 51 bases, read in frame from the first base. Cut back by 2 bases and 3 bases, the V and J ends lie 19 bases apart. This sample comprised cultured CD8+ T cells from PBMCs, obtained from culture after CMV antigen stimulation. The V and J segments used are TRBV15 and TRBJ1-1; TRBD1 is a possible D gene, resting on 5 matching bases. The sequence came from a human donor in good health (CMV status not recorded). Some clones in this sample may be carry-over from other donors' samples. The CDR3 protein: CATSRPRTHAADTEAFF. The bases read TGTGCCACCAGCAGACCCCGGACACATGCGGCGGACACTGAAGCTTTCTTT.